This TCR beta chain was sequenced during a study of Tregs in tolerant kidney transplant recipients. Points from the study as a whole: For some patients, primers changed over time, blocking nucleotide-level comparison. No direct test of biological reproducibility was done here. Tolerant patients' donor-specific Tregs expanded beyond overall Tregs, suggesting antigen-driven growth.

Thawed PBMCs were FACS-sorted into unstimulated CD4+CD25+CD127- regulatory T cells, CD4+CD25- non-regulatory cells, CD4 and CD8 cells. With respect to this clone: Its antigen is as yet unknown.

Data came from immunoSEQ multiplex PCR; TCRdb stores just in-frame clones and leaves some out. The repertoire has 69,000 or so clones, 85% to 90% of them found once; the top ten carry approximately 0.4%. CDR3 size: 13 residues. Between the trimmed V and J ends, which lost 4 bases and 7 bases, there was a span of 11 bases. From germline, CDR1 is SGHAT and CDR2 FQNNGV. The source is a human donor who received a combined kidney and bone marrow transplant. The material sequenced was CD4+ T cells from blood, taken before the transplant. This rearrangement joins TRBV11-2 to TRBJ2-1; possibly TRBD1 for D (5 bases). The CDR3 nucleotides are TGTGCCAGCAGCTCCAGGGCCGAAAATGAGCAGTTCTTC. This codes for CASSSRAENEQFF. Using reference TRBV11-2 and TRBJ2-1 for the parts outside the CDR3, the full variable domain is EAGVAQSPRYKIIEKRQSVAFWCNPISGHATLYWYQQILGQGPKLLIQFQNNGVVDDSQLPKDRFSAERLKGVDSTLKIQPAKLEDSAVYLCASSSRAENEQFFGPGTRLTVL.